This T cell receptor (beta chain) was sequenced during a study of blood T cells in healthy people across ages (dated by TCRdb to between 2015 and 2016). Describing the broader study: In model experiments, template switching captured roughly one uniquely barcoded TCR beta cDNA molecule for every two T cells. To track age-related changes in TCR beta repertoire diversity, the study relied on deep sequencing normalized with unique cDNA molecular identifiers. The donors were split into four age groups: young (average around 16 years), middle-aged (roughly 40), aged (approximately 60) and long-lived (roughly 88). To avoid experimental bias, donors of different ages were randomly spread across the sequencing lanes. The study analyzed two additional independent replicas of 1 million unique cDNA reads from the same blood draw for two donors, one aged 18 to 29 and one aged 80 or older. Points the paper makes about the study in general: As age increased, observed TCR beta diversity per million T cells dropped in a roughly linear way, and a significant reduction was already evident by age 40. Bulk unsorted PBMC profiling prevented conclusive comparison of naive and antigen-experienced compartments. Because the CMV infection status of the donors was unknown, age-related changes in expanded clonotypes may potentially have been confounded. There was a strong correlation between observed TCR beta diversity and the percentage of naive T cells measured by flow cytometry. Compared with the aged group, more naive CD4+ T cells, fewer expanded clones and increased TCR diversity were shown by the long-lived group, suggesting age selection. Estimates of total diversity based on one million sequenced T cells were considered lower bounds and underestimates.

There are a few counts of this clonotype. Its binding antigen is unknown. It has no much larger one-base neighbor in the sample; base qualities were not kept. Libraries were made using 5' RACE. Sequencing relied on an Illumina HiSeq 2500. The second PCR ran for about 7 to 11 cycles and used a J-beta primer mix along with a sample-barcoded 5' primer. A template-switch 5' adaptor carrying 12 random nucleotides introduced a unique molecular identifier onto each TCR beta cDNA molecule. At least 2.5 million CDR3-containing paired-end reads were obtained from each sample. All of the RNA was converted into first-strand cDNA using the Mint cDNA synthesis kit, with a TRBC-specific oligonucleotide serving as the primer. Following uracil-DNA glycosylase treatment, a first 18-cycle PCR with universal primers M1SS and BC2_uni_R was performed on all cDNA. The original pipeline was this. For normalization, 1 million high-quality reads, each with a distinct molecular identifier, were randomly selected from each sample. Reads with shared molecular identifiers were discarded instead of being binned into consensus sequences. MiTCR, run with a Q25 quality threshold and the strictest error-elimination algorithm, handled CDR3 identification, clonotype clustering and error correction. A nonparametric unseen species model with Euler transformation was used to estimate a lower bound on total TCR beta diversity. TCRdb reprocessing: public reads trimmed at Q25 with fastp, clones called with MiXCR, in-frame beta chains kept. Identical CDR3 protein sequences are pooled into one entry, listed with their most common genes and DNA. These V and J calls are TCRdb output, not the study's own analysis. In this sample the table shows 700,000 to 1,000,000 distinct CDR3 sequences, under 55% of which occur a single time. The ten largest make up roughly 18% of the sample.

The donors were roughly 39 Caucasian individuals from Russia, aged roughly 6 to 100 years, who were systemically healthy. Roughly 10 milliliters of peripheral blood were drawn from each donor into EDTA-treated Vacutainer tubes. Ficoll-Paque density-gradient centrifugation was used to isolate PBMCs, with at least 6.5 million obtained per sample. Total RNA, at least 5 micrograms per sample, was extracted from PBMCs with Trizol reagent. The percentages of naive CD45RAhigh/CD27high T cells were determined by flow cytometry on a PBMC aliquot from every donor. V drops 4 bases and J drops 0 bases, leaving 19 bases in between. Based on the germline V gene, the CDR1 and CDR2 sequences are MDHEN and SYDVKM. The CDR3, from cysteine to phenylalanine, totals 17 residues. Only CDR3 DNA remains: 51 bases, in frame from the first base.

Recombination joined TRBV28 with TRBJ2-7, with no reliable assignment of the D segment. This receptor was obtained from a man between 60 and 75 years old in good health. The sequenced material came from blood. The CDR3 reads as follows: CASSYRPVGLLSYEQYF. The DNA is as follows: TGTGCCAGCAGTTACCGCCCCGTCGGTCTCCTCTCCTACGAGCAGTACTTC. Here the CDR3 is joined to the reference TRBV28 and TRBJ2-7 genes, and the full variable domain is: DVKVTQSSRYLVKRTGEKVFLECVQDMDHENMFWYRQDPGLGLRLIYFSYDVKMKEKGDIPEGYSVSREKKERFSLILESASTNQTSMYLCASSYRPVGLLSYEQYFGPGTRLTVT.